These 25 T cell receptor beta chains share one sample of origin, sequenced in a study of breast tumors, draining lymph nodes, adjacent tissues. TCRdb recomputed calls from the multiplex PCR reads with MiXCR, one row per CDR3 protein. The repertoire has approximately 230,000 distinct CDR3 sequences, less than 40% of them found once; the top ten carry over 3.5%. The lymph nodes were axillary draining lymph nodes from breast cancer patients. Sequenced material: axillary lymph node tissue. All receptors derive from a female donor with breast cancer. Some clones in this sample may be carry-over from other donors' samples.

This clonotype was observed many times. The rearrangement links TRBV20-1 to TRBJ2-3, with TRBD2 matching 7 bases. This CDR3 contains 15 residues. Germline-derived CDR1 and CDR2 are DFQATT and SNEGSKA (reference sequence). Losses at the gene ends were 5 bases for V and 8 bases for J; bases not matched to a gene: 16. CDR3: CSAEGLRSDLVTQYF. DNA for the CDR3: TGCAGTGCTGAGGGACTAAGAAGCGACTTAGTTACGCAGTATTTT.

This clonotype was detected many times. The chain combines TRBV20-1 with TRBJ2-1; TRBD1 or TRBD2 may be the D gene (5 bases each). CDR1 is DFQATT, CDR2 SNEGSKA, per germline (reference sequence). V gave up 3 bases and J gave up 9 bases, with 15 bases separating them. The CDR3 runs to 13 residues. The CDR3 region has the DNA TGCAGTGCTAGTCCCCTGGGGGAGAGTGAGCAGTTCTTC. Protein sequence: CSASPLGESEQFF.

The rearrangement uses TRBV20-1 and TRBJ2-5, with 9 positions matching TRBD1. The CDR3 runs to 19 residues. J was trimmed by 1 base and V by 6 bases; bases with no gene match: 21. In germline, CDR1 is DFQATT, CDR2 SNEGSKA (reference sequence). The CDR3 DNA is TGCAGTGCCCGCCCTGAAAGGGACAGGGCTCGCTCCTTCCAAGAGACCCAGTACTTC. This sequence encodes CSARPERDRARSFQETQYF.

This clonotype was seen repeatedly, ten times or more. The rearrangement links TRBV10-3 to TRBJ2-5; the D gene is possibly TRBD1 (6 bases). The V gene lost 4 bases and the J gene lost 1 base, with 7 bases spanning the gap. The CDR3 totals 13 residues. Germline V gives CDR1 ENHRY, CDR2 SYGVKD. CDR3 sequence (DNA): TGTGCCATCAGTGGACAGGCCCAAGAGACCCAGTACTTC. Amino acid sequence: CAISGQAQETQYF.

There are many counts of this clonotype. The J gene is TRBJ2-7, the V gene TRBV14; D remains ambiguous. CDR1 is SGHDN and CDR2 is FVKESK in the germline V gene. This CDR3 is built from 11 residues. With 1 base removed from V and 7 bases from J, the gap between germline ends came to 5 bases. The CDR3 DNA reads TGTGCCAGCAGCCAAGTAGGAGAGCAGTACTTC. Translated, it gives CASSQVGEQYF.

This clonotype was observed many times. The chain carries TRBV11-3 and TRBJ2-7; 7 bases are shared with TRBD2. Per germline, CDR1 SGHNT and CDR2 YENEEA. CDR3 length equals 14 residues. The V and J ends lost 1 base and 4 bases, in that order; junction bases with no gene match: 4. The CDR3 sequence: CASSLGRERYEQYF. The DNA of the CDR3 is TGTGCCAGCAGCTTAGGGCGGGAGAGATACGAGCAGTACTTC.

This chain connects TRBV7-9 to TRBJ1-1; 7 bases are shared with TRBD1. The J segment lost 11 bases and the V segment lost 1 base, leaving 7 bases of the junction unmatched. The germline V gene has CDR1 SEHNR and CDR2 FQNEAQ (reference sequence). The CDR3 has 13 amino acids. CDR3 protein: CASSLDPQGKAFF. DNA of the CDR3: TGTGCCAGCAGCTTAGACCCACAGGGGAAGGCTTTCTTT.

This clonotype was recorded many times. The rearrangement uses TRBV5-1 and TRBJ1-4; TRBD1 might be the D (6 bases). Germline V gene lookup returns CDR1 SGHRS and CDR2 YFSETQ. The CDR3 runs 16 residues. V lost 0 bases and J lost 3, with 12 bases in between. The CDR3 loop is CASSLGAGQSNEKLFF. The CDR3 nucleotides read TGCGCCAGCAGCTTGGGGGCCGGACAGTCTAATGAAAAACTGTTTTTT.

V and J are TRBV6-2 or TRBV6-3 and TRBJ2-1, with 9 positions matching TRBD2. With 4 bases clipped from V and 3 bases from J, the junction kept 7 bases outside the gene matches. This CDR3 spans 16 amino acids. Germline CDR1 MNHEY, CDR2 SVGEGT. CDR3: CASSSVAGAHYNEQFF. CDR3 DNA: TGTGCCAGCAGTTCTGTAGCGGGGGCCCACTACAATGAGCAGTTCTTC.

The sample holds many counts of this clonotype. The rearrangement joins TRBV15 to TRBJ2-1, with 7 bases aligning to TRBD1. With 0 bases clipped from V and 4 bases from J, the junction kept 9 bases outside the gene matches. This CDR3 is built from 17 residues. CDR1 LNHNV and CDR2 YYDKDF come from the germline V gene (reference sequence). The CDR3 sequence: CATSRDLQDRFYNEQFF. The CDR3 nucleotides are TGTGCCACCAGCAGAGATCTGCAGGACAGGTTTTACAATGAGCAGTTCTTC.

This clonotype was seen at least ten times. V and J are TRBV19 and TRBJ1-2; no reliable D call. V was pared by 7 bases and J by 0 bases, with 9 bases between. The CDR3 extends over 13 amino acids. Germline CDR1 reads LNHDA; CDR2 reads SQIVND (reference sequence). CDR3 nucleotide sequence: TGTGCCAGTAATGGGATCCCTAACTATGGCTACACCTTC. The encoded protein is CASNGIPNYGYTF.

This clonotype was seen ten or more times. This chain connects TRBV7-9 to TRBJ2-5, with D possibly TRBD1 on 6 matching bases. The CDR3 totals 14 residues. Germline V gene sequence: CDR1 SEHNR, CDR2 FQNEAQ (reference sequence). V was shortened by 2 bases and J by 2 bases, with 9 bases between the two germline ends. The DNA of the CDR3 is TGTGCCAGCAGCTTATTTCAGGGGCAAGAGACCCAGTACTTC. Translating gives CASSLFQGQETQYF.

There are a few counts of this clonotype. V and J are TRBV6-1 and TRBJ2-5; 13 bases agree with TRBD2. CDR3 size: 17 residues. V shed 0 bases, J shed 6 bases, and the junction held 7 bases outside the gene matches. In germline, CDR1 is MNHNS, CDR2 SASEGT. The CDR3, as DNA: TGTGCCAGCAGTGAAGCGCCCCTACTAGCGGGGGGGCAGACCCAGTACTTC. Translation gives CASSEAPLLAGGQTQYF.

This clonotype was found many times. V and J are TRBV2 and TRBJ1-2; 7 nucleotides align to TRBD1. CDR1 SNHLY and CDR2 FYNNEI come from the germline V gene. The CDR3 has 13 amino acids. With V trimmed by 4 bases and J by 4 bases, 3 bases remained unmatched. The CDR3 nucleotides read TGTGCCAGCAGTGGACAGGGTGTCTATGGCTACACCTTC. As protein: CASSGQGVYGYTF.

In this sample, this clonotype turned up many times. V is TRBV29-1 and J is TRBJ1-1; tentatively, D is TRBD1 (5 bases). The CDR3 spans 14 residues. The V end was cut by 7 bases, the J end by 2 bases, with 17 bases between. Germline lookup yields CDR1 SQVTM and CDR2 ANQGSEA. The CDR3 nucleotides are TGCAGCGCGACCCCGGGACGAACTAACACTGAAGCTTTCTTT. Amino acid sequence: CSATPGRTNTEAFF.

This clonotype was recorded at least ten times. The chain recombines TRBV28 with TRBJ2-5; 8 positions match TRBD2. Germline CDR1 MDHEN, CDR2 SYDVKM. The length of the CDR3 is 12 residues. J gave up 14 bases and V 4 bases, and 9 bases lay outside the gene matches. The DNA of the CDR3 is TGTGCCAGCAGTTCGATGCTAGCGGGTTCTTACTTC. It is translated as CASSSMLAGSYF. Looking up the rest from reference TRBV28 and TRBJ2-5 gives the full variable domain: DVKVTQSSRYLVKRTGEKVFLECVQDMDHENMFWYRQDPGLGLRLIYFSYDVKMKEKGDIPEGYSVSREKKERFSLILESASTNQTSMYLCASSSMLAGSYFGPGTRLLVL.

This clonotype was detected only a few times. The rearrangement joins TRBV6-5 to TRBJ2-2; 9 bases map to TRBD1. The ends lost 6 bases at V and 4 bases at J; junction bases unmatched: 3. The length of the CDR3 is 14 residues. CDR1 is MNHEY and CDR2 is SVGAGI in the germline V gene. CDR3 sequence: CASRGTGSTGELFF. The CDR3 region has the DNA TGTGCCAGCAGAGGGACAGGGAGCACCGGGGAGCTGTTTTTT.

To note about this clonotype: This could be a read error, since a much larger clone is one nucleotide away. The chain joins TRBV9 to TRBJ2-1; a weak D match, TRBD2 (6 bases). The CDR3 is made up of 14 amino acids. CDR1 and CDR2 (germline): SGDLS, YYNGEE. The CDR3 coding sequence is TGTGCCAGCAGCGACACTCCGACTAGTTTTGAGCAGTCCTTC. Translation gives CASSDTPTSFEQSF.

J is TRBJ2-1 and V is TRBV6-4, with 14 bases fitting TRBD2. CDR3 length: 16 residues. CDR1 is MRHNA and CDR2 is SNTAGT in the germline V gene. The ends lost 10 bases at V and 6 bases at J; junction bases unmatched: 11. The CDR3 DNA reads as TGTGCCACTGGACAGGGGACTAGCGGGAGCCTCAATGAGCAGTTCTTC. This gives the protein CATGQGTSGSLNEQFF.

This clonotype was counted many times. The V gene is TRBV11-3, the J gene TRBJ2-2; the match to TRBD2 covers 11 bases. Per the germline V gene, CDR1 is SGHNT and CDR2 is YENEEA. J gave up 4 bases and V 7 bases, and 8 bases lay outside the gene matches. The CDR3 sequence is 16 residues long. The CDR3 DNA follows: TGTGCCAGCACCCCTGGTAGCGGGAGGGTCACCGGGGAGCTGTTTTTT. Residues: CASTPGSGRVTGELFF.

The chain joins TRBV6-2 or TRBV6-3 to TRBJ2-1; D uncertain. Per germline, CDR1 MNHEY and CDR2 SVGEGT. Trimming shortened V by 6 bases and J by 0 bases, and 12 bases separated the two germline ends. The CDR3 spans 15 residues. CDR3 loop: CASSLTPSSYNEQFF. For the CDR3, the DNA is TGTGCCAGCAGCCTTACTCCCAGCTCCTACAATGAGCAGTTCTTC.

This clonotype was seen at least ten times. The chain links TRBV7-6 to TRBJ2-5, with 8 bases identical to TRBD2. Trimming took 5 bases from V and 4 from J; bases not matched to a gene: 3. CDR3 size: 13 residues. Per the germline V gene, CDR1 is SGHVS and CDR2 is FNYEAQ. The CDR3, as DNA: TGTGCCAGCAGCCCGGGAGGGCGAGAGACCCAGTACTTC. Its translation: CASSPGGRETQYF.

Details on this clonotype: A much larger clonotype is one base distant, so this may be a read error. The CDR3 reads CASSLEPSGGQYGQYF. The CDR3 DNA follows: TGTGCCAGCAGCTTAGAGCCTAGCGGGGGACAGTACGGGCAGTACTTC. V is TRBV7-8 and J is TRBJ2-7; 10 bases align to TRBD2. This CDR3 is 16 amino acids long. Germline CDR1 and CDR2: SGHVS and FQNEAQ.

As concerns this clonotype: Here the CDR3 omits its conserved ending phenylalanine or tryptophan, so a read error is the likely source. The chain carries TRBV7-9 and TRBJ2-1, with unresolved D. CDR3 length equals 14 residues. Germline V gives CDR1 SEHNR, CDR2 FQNEAQ (reference sequence). Deletions cut 3 bases from V and 5 bases from J, with 11 bases between. The CDR3 bases are TGTGCCAGCAGCTTTCGGGCACAAGACAATGAGCAGTTCCTC. Translated: CASSFRAQDNEQFL.

The chain couples TRBV14 to TRBJ2-3; D ambiguous. Trimming removed 3 bases from V and 5 bases from J, with 24 bases in between. The CDR3 runs to 18 residues. Germline V CDR1 and CDR2: SGHDN, FVKESK. As DNA, the CDR3 is TGTGCCAGCAGCCATGCACCCAGATTCTCCGTGTTTGGAGATACGCAGTATTTT. This translates into CASSHAPRFSVFGDTQYF.